The rows below give T cell receptor beta chains drawn from one sample of a study of CD8 T cells in Susac syndrome. TCRdb analysed the immunoSEQ multiplex PCR reads with MiXCR anew, one entry per CDR3 protein. This table holds 120,000 or so distinct CDR3 sequences, approximately 96% found once. The sequenced sample was CD4+ T cells from PBMCs. The source is a human donor with Susac syndrome. Each CDR3 is given with its conserved first and last residue. The D gene is left open where the match is weak. Clone size appears in some rows only: once, few, many, or a class for an expanded clone.

abundance	v_gene	d_gene	j_gene	CDR3nt	CDR3aa
.	TRBV24-1	.	TRBJ2-3	TGTGCCACCAGTGACGTGGGAGCTGGCGCAGATACGCAGTATTTT	CATSDVGAGADTQYF
.	TRBV15	.	TRBJ2-1	TGTGCCACCAGCAGAGCCGGGAACTCGGAAAATGAGCAGTTCTTC	CATSRAGNSENEQFF
.	TRBV9	TRBD1	TRBJ2-7	TGTGCCAGCAGCGTAGGACAGGGGGCCTCCTACGAGCAGTACTTC	CASSVGQGASYEQYF
.	TRBV28	.	TRBJ1-1	TGTGCCAGCAGTGTGTTGGCGAGGTTAAGTGAAGCTTTCTTT	CASSVLARLSEAFF
.	TRBV29-1	TRBD2	TRBJ2-1	TGCAGCGTTCGAACGGCGGGAGCAGCTCGCAATGAGCAGTTCTTC	CSVRTAGAARNEQFF
.	TRBV6-5	TRBD1	TRBJ1-1	TGTGCCAGCAGTTACCGCTGGGAGGGGGCGGACACTGAAGCTTTCTTT	CASSYRWEGADTEAFF
once	TRBV2	.	TRBJ1-5	TGTGCCAGCAGTGAAGCACCAGAGCCCCAGCATTTT	CASSEAPEPQHF
once	TRBV20-1	.	TRBJ2-1	TGCAGTGCTCCCTCCTCCGGGGTCAATGAGCAGTTCTTC	CSAPSSGVNEQFF
.	TRBV7-9	.	TRBJ2-1	TGTGCCAACTTAGCCTTAGGGGATGAGCAGTTCTTC	CANLALGDEQFF
.	TRBV7-3	.	TRBJ1-1	TGTGCCAGCAGCTTAGGTAACAGGGTAACTGAAGCTTTCTTT	CASSLGNRVTEAFF
.	TRBV30	.	TRBJ1-1	TGTGCCTGGAGTGTACGGCATATGAACACTGAAGCTTTCTTT	CAWSVRHMNTEAFF
.	TRBV5-4	TRBD2	TRBJ2-7	TGTGCCAGCAGCCCGGGACTAGCGGGAAACGAGCAGTACTTC	CASSPGLAGNEQYF
once	TRBV24-1	.	TRBJ1-1	TGTGCCACCAGTGACCCAGGGGACACTGAAGCTTTCTTT	CATSDPGDTEAFF
.	TRBV29-1	.	TRBJ2-1	TGCAGCGCAGGACTTGAACTACACACCAACTCCTACAATGAGCAGTTCTTC	CSAGLELHTNSYNEQFF
once	TRBV20-1	TRBD2	TRBJ2-2	TGCAGTGCTAGAGCGGGAAGCGGGAGCACCGGGGAGCTGTTTTTT	CSARAGSGSTGELFF
.	TRBV20-1	TRBD1	TRBJ2-7	TGCAGCTCAGGACAGGGGAAGTCCTACGAGCAGTACTTC	CSSGQGKSYEQYF
.	TRBV5-1	.	TRBJ1-2	TGCGCCAGCAGCTCCCAGGATATAGAGGGGGGCGCAGATGGCTACACCTTC	CASSSQDIEGGADGYTF
.	TRBV19	.	TRBJ1-5	TGTGCCAGTAGTATTGAAGGGGGGGGCAATCAGCCCCAGCATTTT	CASSIEGGGNQPQHF
.	TRBV3-1	.	TRBJ2-7	TGTGCCAGCAGCCAAGATTGGTATGAGCAGTACTTC	CASSQDWYEQYF
.	TRBV12-3/TRBV12-4	.	TRBJ2-3	TGTGCCAGCAGTTACCAGGGAAGCACAGATACGCAGTATTTT	CASSYQGSTDTQYF
.	TRBV29-1	.	TRBJ2-7	TGCAGCGTTAGTATCTTCAGCGGCCCCAACTACGAGCAGTACTTC	CSVSIFSGPNYEQYF
.	TRBV15	TRBD2	TRBJ2-7	TGTGCCACCAGCAGAGGAGGGACCTTAGCGGGAGGACCCTCCTACGAGCAGTACTTC	CATSRGGTLAGGPSYEQYF
.	TRBV29-1	.	TRBJ1-1	TGCAGCGTTGAAATGGGTTTTAGAGTGAACACTGAAGCTTTCTTT	CSVEMGFRVNTEAFF
.	TRBV20-1	.	TRBJ1-2	TGCAGTGCGGACAGATTAAACTATGGCTACACCTTC	CSADRLNYGYTF
.	TRBV6-6	TRBD2	TRBJ2-5	TGTGCCAGCAGTTACACCGGGACTAGCGGACAAGAGACCCAGTACTTC	CASSYTGTSGQETQYF
.	TRBV20-1	.	TRBJ1-4	TGCAGTGCTAGAGGAAGGGTGACAGGTGATTCTAATGAAAAACTGTTTTTT	CSARGRVTGDSNEKLFF
.	TRBV28	.	TRBJ2-7	TGTGCCAGCTTCCCACGAGGGGTCTACGAGCAGTACTTC	CASFPRGVYEQYF
.	TRBV20-1	.	TRBJ2-7	TGCAGTGCTACGCAGGGATCCTACGAGCAGTACTTC	CSATQGSYEQYF
.	TRBV29-1	TRBD2	TRBJ2-1	TGCAGCGTTGCTTCCCAAGCGGGAGCGGGTGAGCAGTTCTTC	CSVASQAGAGEQFF
once	TRBV12-3/TRBV12-4	.	TRBJ1-1	TGTGCCAGCAGTTTAAGGGTCAGGGGTGAGGGTGAAGCTTTCTTT	CASSLRVRGEGEAFF
.	TRBV5-1	.	TRBJ2-3	TGCGCCAGCAGCTTGGAGGGTACGCAGTATTTT	CASSLEGTQYF
.	TRBV29-1	TRBD2	TRBJ2-1	TGCAGCGTCTCGGGACTAGCGGGCAATGAGCAGTTCTTC	CSVSGLAGNEQFF
once	TRBV5-4	TRBD2	TRBJ2-1	TGTGCCAGCAGCCCGTTAATTGGCGGGAGGGGAAGACGAAGCAATGAGCAGTTCTTC	CASSPLIGGRGRRSNEQFF
.	TRBV3-1	.	TRBJ2-7	TGTGCCAGCAGCCAAGGGTTATTGGACAGCTACGAGCAGTACTTC	CASSQGLLDSYEQYF
.	TRBV3-1	TRBD2	TRBJ2-7	TGTGCCAGCAGCCTTCGAGCGGGGGGACCGGACGAGCAGTACTTC	CASSLRAGGPDEQYF
.	TRBV18	.	TRBJ2-7	TGTGCCAGCTCACCGGGCTACGCTTACGAGCAGTACTTC	CASSPGYAYEQYF